Listed here are 28 T cell receptor beta chains from one sample, sequenced in a study of cytomegalovirus exposure and HLA in healthy donors. Libraries were prepared by immunoSEQ multiplex PCR; TCRdb keeps only in-frame clonotypes and omits some of them. Of around 200,000 clones listed, 88% are singletons. Sequencing was done on a sample of PBMCs. Receptors originate from a woman aged 18 to 35 in good health and CMV-seronegative.

V is TRBV7-2 and J is TRBJ2-7; a weak D match, TRBD2 (5 bases). Between the trimmed V and J ends, which lost 3 bases and 7 bases, there was a span of 10 bases. Germline V gives CDR1 SGHTA, CDR2 FQGNSA. The CDR3 is 12 residues long. CDR3 sequence (DNA): TGTGCCAGCAGCTTTGGAGGTGGGGAGCAGTACTTC. This encodes CASSFGGGEQYF.

The CDR3 nucleotides read TGTGCCAGCAGTGACGGACTAGCGGGAGCCGGGGAGCTGTTTTTT. This gives the protein CASSDGLAGAGELFF. The chain uses TRBV6-4 and TRBJ2-2, with 13 nucleotides matching TRBD2. This CDR3 has 15 residues. J was trimmed by 6 bases and V by 2 bases; bases with no gene match: 0. Germline assignment: CDR1 MRHNA and CDR2 SNTAGT.

This chain connects TRBV13 to TRBJ2-1; 12 nucleotides agree with TRBD2. CDR1 and CDR2 (germline): PRHDT, FYEKMQ (reference sequence). With V trimmed by 5 bases and J by 0 bases, 2 bases remained unmatched. CDR3 length equals 16 residues. The CDR3 nucleotides are TGTGCCAGCAGCGAGACTAGCGGGGGCTCCTACAATGAGCAGTTCTTC. Translated: CASSETSGGSYNEQFF.

This rearrangement joins TRBV27 to TRBJ2-1, with D possibly being TRBD2 (5 bases). V was pared by 6 bases and J by 12 bases, with 15 bases between. This CDR3 comprises 12 residues. Per germline, CDR1 MNHEY and CDR2 SMNVEV (reference sequence). The CDR3 bases are TGTGCCAGCAGCCAGGACTGGTATCGGCAGTTCTTC. Its protein is CASSQDWYRQFF.

The gene calls are TRBV5-4 and TRBJ2-5; TRBD2 matches 13 bases. In germline, CDR1 is SGHNT, CDR2 YYREEE (reference sequence). The J segment lost 2 bases and the V segment lost 4 bases, leaving 5 bases of the junction unmatched. The CDR3 sequence is 16 residues long. The CDR3 is CASSPRTSGRQETQYF. The CDR3 bases are TGTGCCAGCAGCCCGAGGACTAGCGGGAGACAAGAGACCCAGTACTTC.

The J gene is TRBJ2-3, the V gene TRBV18; 8 bases are a match to TRBD2. The germline gives CDR1 KGHSH, CDR2 LQKENI. With V trimmed by 2 bases and J by 6 bases, 10 bases remained unmatched. This CDR3 comprises 16 residues. The CDR3 sequence: CASSPGLAGLVDTQYF. DNA for the CDR3: TGTGCCAGCTCACCAGGGCTAGCGGGTCTGGTGGATACGCAGTATTTT.

This clone has only a few counts. This chain joins TRBV19 and TRBJ1-2; 7 nucleotides agree with TRBD1. This CDR3 has 13 residues. Germline-derived CDR1 and CDR2 are LNHDA and SQIVND (reference sequence). After removal of 6 bases from V and 2 bases from J, the junction contained 3 bases not matched to a gene. The CDR3 sequence is CASSQDRNYGYTF. CDR3 DNA sequence: TGTGCCAGTAGCCAGGACAGGAACTATGGCTACACCTTC.

This sequence joins TRBV19 and TRBJ2-7, with D perhaps matching TRBD2 (6 bases). Trimming shortened V by 6 bases and J by 5 bases, and 14 bases separated the two germline ends. CDR1 is LNHDA and CDR2 is SQIVND in the germline V gene (reference sequence). CDR3 length: 13 amino acids. The CDR3 protein is CASREGVNDEQYF. CDR3 DNA: TGTGCCAGTAGGGAGGGAGTAAATGACGAGCAGTACTTC.

The chain employs TRBV29-1 and TRBJ1-2; no clear D. V was clipped by 6 bases and J by 8 bases, with 13 bases between them. From germline, CDR1 is SQVTM and CDR2 ANQGSEA. The CDR3 runs 11 residues. As DNA, the CDR3 is TGCAGCGTCTTACACTTGGGCGGCTACACCTTC. Protein: CSVLHLGGYTF.

This chain joins TRBV28 and TRBJ2-3; unclear D gene. The germline CDR1 and CDR2 sequences are MDHEN and SYDVKM. The CDR3 runs to 13 residues. Trimming removed 7 bases at V and 3 bases at J, with 11 bases between. Here the CDR3 reads CASNLKETDTQYF. The CDR3 DNA is TGTGCCAGCAACCTAAAAGAAACAGATACGCAGTATTTT. Combining the CDR3 with reference TRBV28 and TRBJ2-3 gives the whole variable domain DVKVTQSSRYLVKRTGEKVFLECVQDMDHENMFWYRQDPGLGLRLIYFSYDVKMKEKGDIPEGYSVSREKKERFSLILESASTNQTSMYLCASNLKETDTQYFGPGTRLTVL.

The chain carries TRBV5-5 and TRBJ2-3; 8 positions match TRBD2. Trimming at V came to 4 bases and at J to 1 base, leaving 8 bases not matched to a gene. The CDR3 totals 16 residues. Germline V gives CDR1 SGHKS, CDR2 YYEKEE (reference sequence). The CDR3 sequence: CASSPYSTSGTDTQYF. The CDR3 coding sequence is TGTGCCAGCAGCCCTTACTCGACTAGCGGCACAGATACGCAGTATTTT.

This clone was counted a single time. The chain recombines TRBV29-1 with TRBJ2-7, with TRBD2 matching 11 bases. After removal of 6 bases from V and 2 bases from J, the junction contained 18 bases not matched to a gene. The germline V gene encodes CDR1 SQVTM and CDR2 ANQGSEA. The CDR3 has 18 amino acids. The CDR3 spells CSVVTTETSGAGPYEQYF. The CDR3 DNA follows: TGCAGCGTCGTAACGACGGAGACTAGCGGGGCCGGGCCCTACGAGCAGTACTTC.

This clone has a single count. The chain has TRBV28 and TRBJ2-4, with 9 bases aligning to TRBD1. The V segment lost 3 bases and the J segment 6 bases; nucleotides outside the gene matches: 6. The CDR3 covers 15 residues. From germline, CDR1 is MDHEN and CDR2 SYDVKM. The CDR3 spells CASSFDRGSRNIQYF. CDR3 in DNA: TGTGCCAGCAGTTTTGACAGGGGGTCGAGAAACATTCAGTACTTC. Filled out from reference TRBV28 and TRBJ2-4, the complete variable domain reads DVKVTQSSRYLVKRTGEKVFLECVQDMDHENMFWYRQDPGLGLRLIYFSYDVKMKEKGDIPEGYSVSREKKERFSLILESASTNQTSMYLCASSFDRGSRNIQYFGAGTRLSVL.

This clone was recorded a few times. The V gene is TRBV19, the J gene TRBJ1-5; unclear D gene. The germline V gene encodes CDR1 LNHDA and CDR2 SQIVND (reference sequence). The CDR3 covers 12 residues. V lost 8 bases, J lost 0 bases, and 5 bases lay in between. The CDR3 DNA sequence: TGTGCCAGTTCGTATAGCAATCAGCCCCAGCATTTT. Protein product: CASSYSNQPQHF.

CDR3 in amino acids: CASSQDSQGTRFPEAFF. CDR3 DNA: TGCGCCAGCAGCCAAGACTCACAGGGGACCAGATTTCCTGAAGCTTTCTTT. The gene calls are TRBV4-1 and TRBJ1-1; 7 bases match TRBD1. From germline, CDR1 is MGHRA and CDR2 YSYEKL. J lost 6 bases, V lost 0 bases, and 13 bases had no gene match. The CDR3 is made up of 17 amino acids.

This clone was seen a single time. This chain links TRBV19 with TRBJ1-1; 10 bases are a match to TRBD1. CDR1 and CDR2 (germline): LNHDA, SQIVND (reference sequence). V trimming: 4 bases; J trimming: 0 bases; junction bases outside the gene matches: 2. CDR3 size: 15 residues. In DNA form, the CDR3 reads TGTGCCAGTAGTACGGACAGGGGGATGAACACTGAAGCTTTCTTT. Its protein is CASSTDRGMNTEAFF.

The rearrangement uses TRBV5-6 and TRBJ2-2; a possible D gene is TRBD2 (6 bases). The germline V gene has CDR1 SGHDT and CDR2 YYEEEE. The CDR3 sequence is 17 residues long. V lost 0 bases, J lost 3 bases, and 15 bases lay in between. CDR3 sequence: CASSLANVAEYTGELFF. The CDR3 nucleotides read TGTGCCAGCAGCTTGGCCAACGTAGCGGAGTACACCGGGGAGCTGTTTTTT.

This clone was seen just once. This chain uses TRBV5-6 with TRBJ2-7, with D possibly TRBD2 on 6 matching bases. The V end was cut by 4 bases, the J end by 7 bases, with 18 bases between. The CDR3 consists of 14 residues. Germline V gene data show CDR1 as SGHDT and CDR2 as YYEEEE. Here the CDR3 reads CASSRLASPREQYF. In DNA form, the CDR3 reads TGTGCCAGCAGCCGGCTAGCGTCTCCAAGGGAGCAGTACTTC.

This chain links TRBV28 with TRBJ2-5; 11 bases are a match to TRBD2. Germline assignment: CDR1 MDHEN and CDR2 SYDVKM. The CDR3 consists of 17 residues. The J segment lost 4 bases and the V segment lost 2 bases, leaving 9 bases of the junction unmatched. In DNA, the CDR3 is TGTGCCAGCAGTTTAGGTAGCGGGAGGGCCGGAGGAGAGACCCAGTACTTC. Translating gives CASSLGSGRAGGETQYF.

J is TRBJ1-1 and V is TRBV28; D is perhaps TRBD1 (5 bases). Germline V CDR1 and CDR2: MDHEN, SYDVKM. The CDR3 is 13 residues long. Trimming shortened V by 2 bases and J by 10 bases, and 14 bases separated the two germline ends. The CDR3 coding sequence is TGTGCCAGCAGTTTAGAGTCCAGGGAGGGAGCTTTCTTT. Translation: CASSLESREGAFF.

J is TRBJ1-1 and V is TRBV28; D is ambiguous. With 5 bases removed from V and 0 bases from J, the gap between germline ends came to 10 bases. There are 14 residues in the CDR3. The germline V gene encodes CDR1 MDHEN and CDR2 SYDVKM. CDR3 bases: TGTGCCAGCAGTACTTACTTAATGAACACTGAAGCTTTCTTT. It is translated as CASSTYLMNTEAFF.

The chain uses TRBV6-1 and TRBJ2-1; 11 nucleotides match TRBD2. With V trimmed by 2 bases and J by 9 bases, 6 bases remained unmatched. CDR1 and CDR2 (germline): MNHNS, SASEGT. This CDR3 spans 15 amino acids. This chain's CDR3 is CASSERRLAGGEQFF. CDR3 sequence (DNA): TGTGCCAGCAGTGAACGACGGCTAGCGGGAGGTGAGCAGTTCTTC.

V and J are TRBV27 and TRBJ2-7, with 10 bases aligning to TRBD1. Per germline, CDR1 MNHEY and CDR2 SMNVEV (reference sequence). CDR3 length equals 16 residues. The V and J ends lost 5 bases and 5 bases, in that order; junction bases with no gene match: 12. This chain's CDR3 is CASSRFRGTGVDEQYF. The DNA for the CDR3 is TGTGCCAGCAGTCGTTTCCGGGGGACAGGGGTTGACGAGCAGTACTTC.

The chain joins TRBV5-5 to TRBJ1-2; 7 bases match TRBD1. This CDR3 has 15 amino acids. V shed 4 bases, J shed 5 bases, and the junction held 11 bases outside the gene matches. Germline CDR1 is SGHKS and CDR2 is YYEKEE (reference sequence). CDR3 coding DNA: TGTGCCAGCAGCCCTACAGACAGGGAGGCGTATGGCTACACCTTC. The encoded protein is CASSPTDREAYGYTF.

The chain has TRBV20-1 and TRBJ2-1; D is unclear. CDR1 is DFQATT, CDR2 SNEGSKA, per germline (reference sequence). V shed 3 bases and J shed 12 bases, with 12 bases lying between them. The CDR3 has 11 amino acids. CDR3 protein: CSASVAPSQFF. CDR3 nucleotide sequence: TGCAGTGCTAGTGTGGCCCCTTCGCAGTTCTTC.

The V gene is TRBV4-1, the J gene TRBJ2-5; D uncertain. Trimming pared 0 bases from V and 0 bases from J, leaving 14 bases between. Germline assignment: CDR1 MGHRA and CDR2 YSYEKL. The CDR3 is made up of 17 amino acids. This CDR3 reads CASSQDSGLAYQETQYF. The CDR3 DNA sequence: TGCGCCAGCAGCCAAGATTCAGGTTTGGCTTACCAAGAGACCCAGTACTTC.

The chain recombines TRBV28 with TRBJ1-1; D is perhaps TRBD1 (6 bases). V lost 8 bases and J lost 1, with 23 bases in between. Germline V lookup: CDR1 MDHEN, CDR2 SYDVKM. The CDR3 consists of 17 residues. The CDR3: CASRRAVGGAENTEAFF. The CDR3, as DNA: TGTGCCAGCCGACGCGCGGTGGGGGGGGCGGAGAACACTGAAGCTTTCTTT. The complete variable domain, with remaining parts taken from reference TRBV28 and TRBJ1-1, reads DVKVTQSSRYLVKRTGEKVFLECVQDMDHENMFWYRQDPGLGLRLIYFSYDVKMKEKGDIPEGYSVSREKKERFSLILESASTNQTSMYLCASRRAVGGAENTEAFFGQGTRLTVV.

The chain has TRBV4-2 and TRBJ1-4; D remains ambiguous. V lost 0 bases to trimming and J lost 4 bases, with 12 bases between them. The CDR3 runs 16 residues. Germline CDR1 LGHNA, CDR2 YNFKEQ. In DNA form, the CDR3 reads TGTGCCAGCAGCCAAGATGCGGGCAGATTTAATGAAAAACTGTTTTTT. Its protein is CASSQDAGRFNEKLFF.